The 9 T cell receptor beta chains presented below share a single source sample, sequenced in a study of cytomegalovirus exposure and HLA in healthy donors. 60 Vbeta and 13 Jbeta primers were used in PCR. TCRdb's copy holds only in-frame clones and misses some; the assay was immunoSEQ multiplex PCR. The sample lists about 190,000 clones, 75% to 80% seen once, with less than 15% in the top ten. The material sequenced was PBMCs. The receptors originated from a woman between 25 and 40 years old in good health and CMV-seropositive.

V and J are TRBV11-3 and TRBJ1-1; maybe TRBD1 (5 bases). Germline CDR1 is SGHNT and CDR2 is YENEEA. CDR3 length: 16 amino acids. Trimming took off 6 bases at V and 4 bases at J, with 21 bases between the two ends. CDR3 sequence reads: CASSPGWARGGTEAFF. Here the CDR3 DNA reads TGTGCCAGCAGTCCCGGATGGGCTCGCGGGGGCACTGAAGCTTTCTTT.

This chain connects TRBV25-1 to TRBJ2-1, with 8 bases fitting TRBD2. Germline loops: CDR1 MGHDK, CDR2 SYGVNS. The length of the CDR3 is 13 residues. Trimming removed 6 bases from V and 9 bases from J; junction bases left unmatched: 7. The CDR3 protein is CASRTSGGREQFF. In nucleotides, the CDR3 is TGTGCCAGCAGGACCTCGGGGGGGCGTGAGCAGTTCTTC.

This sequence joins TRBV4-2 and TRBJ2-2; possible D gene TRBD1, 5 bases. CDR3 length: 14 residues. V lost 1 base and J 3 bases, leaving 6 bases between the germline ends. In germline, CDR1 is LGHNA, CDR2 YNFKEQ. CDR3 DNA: TGTGCCAGCAGCCAAGTACAGGACACCGGGGAGCTGTTTTTT. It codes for CASSQVQDTGELFF.

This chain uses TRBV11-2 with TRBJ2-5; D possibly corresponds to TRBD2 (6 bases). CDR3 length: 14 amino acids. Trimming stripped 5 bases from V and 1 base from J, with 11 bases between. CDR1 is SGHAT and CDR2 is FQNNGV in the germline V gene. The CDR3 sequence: CASSLAGSQETQYF. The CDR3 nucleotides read TGTGCCAGCAGCCTGGCGGGGTCCCAAGAGACCCAGTACTTC.

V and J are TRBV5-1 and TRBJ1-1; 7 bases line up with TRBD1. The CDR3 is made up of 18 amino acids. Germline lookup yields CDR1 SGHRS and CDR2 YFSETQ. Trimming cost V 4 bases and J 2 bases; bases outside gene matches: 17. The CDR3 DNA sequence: TGCGCCAGCAGCCCTGGCCGGCCAGGGGGGTCGAGAAACACTGAAGCTTTCTTT. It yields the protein CASSPGRPGGSRNTEAFF.

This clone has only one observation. For the CDR3, the DNA is TGCAGCGAACAACGGGACACCGGGGACACTGAAGCTTTCTTT. It yields the protein CSEQRDTGDTEAFF. V is TRBV29-1 and J is TRBJ1-1; tentative D call: TRBD1 (6 bases). Germline CDR1 is SQVTM and CDR2 is ANQGSEA. The CDR3 runs to 14 residues. V lost 7 bases to trimming and J lost 3 bases, with 18 bases between them.

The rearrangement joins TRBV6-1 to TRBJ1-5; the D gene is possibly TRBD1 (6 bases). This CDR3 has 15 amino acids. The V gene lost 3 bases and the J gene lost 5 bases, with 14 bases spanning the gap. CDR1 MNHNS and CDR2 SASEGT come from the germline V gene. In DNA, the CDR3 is TGTGCCAGCAGTGACCCGGACAGTAAGTATCAGCCCCAGCATTTT. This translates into CASSDPDSKYQPQHF.

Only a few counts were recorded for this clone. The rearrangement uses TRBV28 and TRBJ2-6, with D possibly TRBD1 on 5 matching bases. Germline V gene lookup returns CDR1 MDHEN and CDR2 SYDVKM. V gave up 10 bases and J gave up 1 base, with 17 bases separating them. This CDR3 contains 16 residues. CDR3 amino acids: CATFAGAGSGANVLTF. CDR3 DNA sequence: TGTGCCACATTTGCTGGGGCCGGTTCTGGGGCCAACGTCCTGACTTTC.

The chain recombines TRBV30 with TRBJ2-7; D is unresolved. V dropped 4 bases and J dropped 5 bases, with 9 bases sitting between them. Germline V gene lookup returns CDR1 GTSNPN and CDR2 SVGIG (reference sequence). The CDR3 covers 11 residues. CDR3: CAWKWRNEQYF. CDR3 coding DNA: TGTGCCTGGAAATGGCGGAACGAGCAGTACTTC.